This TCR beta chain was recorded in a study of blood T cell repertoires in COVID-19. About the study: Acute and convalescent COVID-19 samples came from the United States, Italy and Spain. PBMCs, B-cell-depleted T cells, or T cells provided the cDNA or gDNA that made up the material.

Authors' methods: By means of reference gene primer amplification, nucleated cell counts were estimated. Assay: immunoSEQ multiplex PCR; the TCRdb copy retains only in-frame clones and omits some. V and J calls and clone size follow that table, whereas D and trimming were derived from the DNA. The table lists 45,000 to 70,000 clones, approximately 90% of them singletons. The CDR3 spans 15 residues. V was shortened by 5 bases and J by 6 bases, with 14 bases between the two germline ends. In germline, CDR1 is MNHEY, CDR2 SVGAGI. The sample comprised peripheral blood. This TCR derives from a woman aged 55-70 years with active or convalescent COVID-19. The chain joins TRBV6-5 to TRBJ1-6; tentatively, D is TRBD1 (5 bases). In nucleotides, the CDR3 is TGTGCCAGCAGTAGGGCAGGGAAGTCTAATTCACCCCTCCACTTT. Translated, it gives CASSRAGKSNSPLHF.